This is a list of T cell receptor beta chains from one sample in a study of blood T cell repertoires in COVID-19. Clones were sequenced by immunoSEQ multiplex PCR, and TCRdb holds only the in-frame ones, with some missing. Among around 150,000 clones listed, 75% to 90% were seen once. The material sequenced was PBMCs or T cells enriched from blood (not recorded which). The receptors originated from an older woman who had recovered from COVID-19. CDR3s include the opening cysteine and the closing phenylalanine or tryptophan. Fields, in order: J gene, D gene, V gene, clone size, CDR3 DNA, CDR3 protein. The D gene is left open where the match is weak. Size tells how often a clone was seen (once, few, many) or the class of an expanded clone, and some rows leave it out.

>TRBJ2-4|NA|TRBV2|once
TGTGCCAGCACTGACGGCCAGCCGGGGAACATTCAGTACTTC
CASTDGQPGNIQYF
>TRBJ2-1|NA|TRBV7-3|NA
TGTGCCAGCAGCCTGACAGCCTCCTACAATGAGCAGTTCTTC
CASSLTASYNEQFF
>TRBJ1-1|NA|TRBV6-6|NA
TGTGCCAGCAGAGAGATAACTGAAGCTTTCTTT
CASREITEAFF
>TRBJ1-6|NA|TRBV10-1|NA
TGCGCCAGCAGTGAGGACAGTAATTCACCCCTCCACTTT
CASSEDSNSPLHF
>TRBJ2-1|NA|TRBV7-3|NA
TGTGCCAGCAGCTTAGGACTGAACAATGAGCAGTTCTTC
CASSLGLNNEQFF
>TRBJ2-5|TRBD2|TRBV2|NA
TGTGCCAGCAGTGAAAGTAGCGGGAGAGAGACCCAGTACTTC
CASSESSGRETQYF
>TRBJ2-1|TRBD2|TRBV19|NA
TGTGCCAGTAGTATTTCTAGACTAGCGGGGACCCCCCCTTACAATGAGCAGTTCTTC
CASSISRLAGTPPYNEQFF
>TRBJ2-7|NA|TRBV28|NA
TGTGCCAGCAGTTTAACAGCCTACGAGCAGTACTTC
CASSLTAYEQYF
>TRBJ2-1|TRBD2|TRBV19|NA
TGTGCCAGTAGTATAGCCGGGGGGGTCTACAATGAGCAGTTCTTC
CASSIAGGVYNEQFF
>TRBJ2-1|TRBD1|TRBV10-3|NA
TGTGCCATCAGTGATTTTGAGGACAGGGTACGCAATGAGCAGTTCTTC
CAISDFEDRVRNEQFF
>TRBJ2-3|TRBD2|TRBV5-1|NA
TGCGCCAGCAGCTCCTCCCCGCGGGGGGGCCGGGGAGATACGCAGTATTTT
CASSSSPRGGRGDTQYF
>TRBJ2-1|TRBD2|TRBV9|NA
TGTGCCAGCAGCGCCAGAGGTGGGACTAGCGGGAGTTCGCCCTACAATGAGCAGTTCTTC
CASSARGGTSGSSPYNEQFF
>TRBJ1-5|NA|TRBV30|NA
TGTGCCTGGAGTGACTGGGGTCGGGACAATCAGCCCCAGCATTTT
CAWSDWGRDNQPQHF
>TRBJ1-2|TRBD1|TRBV23-1|NA
TGCGCCAGCAGTCAAGCGGGACAGGGGATGTTCTCTTATGGCTACACCTTC
CASSQAGQGMFSYGYTF
>TRBJ2-7|NA|TRBV30|NA
TGTGCCTGGAGTGTAGTTGGGGCGGAGGGCGAGCAGTACTTC
CAWSVVGAEGEQYF
>TRBJ1-3|NA|TRBV10-3|NA
TGTGCCATCAGCTCTACAGGGATCACTGGAAACACCATATATTTT
CAISSTGITGNTIYF
>TRBJ2-3|TRBD2|TRBV7-3|NA
TGTGCCAGCAGCTTCGGGACTAGCGGCGATACGCAGTATTTT
CASSFGTSGDTQYF
>TRBJ2-7|NA|TRBV19|few
TGTGCCAGTAGCCTGACAGGCTACGAGCAGTACTTC
CASSLTGYEQYF
>TRBJ2-1|TRBD1|TRBV5-1|NA
TGCGCCAGCAGCTCGACCGGGACAGGGAGCAATGAGCAGTTCTTC
CASSSTGTGSNEQFF
>TRBJ2-3|NA|TRBV2|NA
TGTGCCAGCAGTGGGGGCAATAGGGGCACAGATACGCAGTATTTT
CASSGGNRGTDTQYF
>TRBJ2-2|TRBD2|TRBV10-2|NA
TGCGCCAGCAGTCGGACTAGCGGCACCGGGGAGCTGTTTTTT
CASSRTSGTGELFF
>TRBJ2-3|TRBD1|TRBV7-2|NA
TGTGCCAGCAGCTACGGGACAGGGTGGCAGACAGATACGCAGTATTTT
CASSYGTGWQTDTQYF
>TRBJ2-5|NA|TRBV30|NA
TGTGCCTGGAGCCCTAGTATGCTCCAAGAGACCCAGTACTTC
CAWSPSMLQETQYF
>TRBJ1-3|NA|TRBV7-2|NA
TGTGCCAGCCGTCTGGGGCTCGGAAACACCATATATTTT
CASRLGLGNTIYF
>TRBJ2-2|TRBD2|TRBV5-1|NA
TGCGCCAGCAGCCCGGGACTAGCGGACACCGGGGAGCTGTTTTTT
CASSPGLADTGELFF